This TCR beta chain appears in the sequencing data of a study of blood T cell repertoires in COVID-19. The CDR3 length is 15 residues. Losses at the gene ends were 2 bases for V and 9 bases for J; bases not matched to a gene: 5. Germline lookup yields CDR1 SEHNR and CDR2 FQNEAQ (reference sequence). Produced via immunoSEQ multiplex PCR; TCRdb's table is partial and in-frame only. The sample lists fewer than 60,000 clones, approximately 82% occurring once. The receptor was derived from a human donor in a cohort sampled during active COVID-19. The material sequenced was peripheral blood. The chain combines TRBV7-9 with TRBJ1-6, with 9 bases fitting TRBD1. For the CDR3, the DNA is TGTGCCAGCAGCTTACTAACAGGGGGCAGTTCACCCCTCCACTTT. Encoded protein: CASSLLTGGSSPLHF. The whole variable domain, filled in from reference TRBV7-9 and TRBJ1-6, reads DTGVSQNPRHKITKRGQNVTFRCDPISEHNRLYWYRQTLGQGPEFLTYFQNEAQLEKSRLLSDRFSAERPKGSFSTLEIQRTEQGDSAMYLCASSLLTGGSSPLHFGNGTRLTVT.